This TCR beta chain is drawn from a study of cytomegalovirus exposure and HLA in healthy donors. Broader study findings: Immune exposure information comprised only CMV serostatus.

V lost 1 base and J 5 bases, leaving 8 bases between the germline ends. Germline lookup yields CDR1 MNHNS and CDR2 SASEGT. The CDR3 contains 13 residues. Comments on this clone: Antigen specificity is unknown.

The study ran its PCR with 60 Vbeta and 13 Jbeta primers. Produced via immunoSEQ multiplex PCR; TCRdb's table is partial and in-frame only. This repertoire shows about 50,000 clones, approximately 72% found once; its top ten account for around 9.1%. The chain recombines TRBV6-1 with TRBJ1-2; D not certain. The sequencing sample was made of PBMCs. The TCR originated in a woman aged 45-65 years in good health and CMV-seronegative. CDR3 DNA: TGTGCCAGCAGTGAAGTTGGGGAGTATGGCTACACCTTC. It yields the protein CASSEVGEYGYTF.